This TCR beta chain emerged from a study of blood T cell repertoires in COVID-19. Study-level background: The study drew acute and convalescent COVID-19 samples from the United States, Italy and Spain. From T cells, B-cell-depleted T cells, or PBMCs came the material, which was cDNA or gDNA.

As originally analysed: Estimation of nucleated cell counts relied on the amplification of reference gene primers. The repertoire was sequenced with immunoSEQ multiplex PCR; TCRdb's copy has only in-frame clones and lacks some. Clonal size and the V and J genes are those of that table, whereas D and trimming came from the DNA. This sample has approximately 280,000 clones, with over 75% found just once. CDR3 length: 11 residues. Germline V gene lookup returns CDR1 SGHNT and CDR2 YENEEA. The V end lost 4 bases, the J end lost 10 bases, and 9 bases lay between the germline ends. V and J are TRBV11-3 and TRBJ2-3, with D hard to call. Input material: peripheral blood. The clonotype was recovered from a woman aged 70-85 years with acute or convalescent COVID-19. The CDR3 protein is CASSSVSPQYF. Written as DNA, the CDR3 is TGTGCCAGCAGCTCGGTGTCACCGCAGTATTTT.